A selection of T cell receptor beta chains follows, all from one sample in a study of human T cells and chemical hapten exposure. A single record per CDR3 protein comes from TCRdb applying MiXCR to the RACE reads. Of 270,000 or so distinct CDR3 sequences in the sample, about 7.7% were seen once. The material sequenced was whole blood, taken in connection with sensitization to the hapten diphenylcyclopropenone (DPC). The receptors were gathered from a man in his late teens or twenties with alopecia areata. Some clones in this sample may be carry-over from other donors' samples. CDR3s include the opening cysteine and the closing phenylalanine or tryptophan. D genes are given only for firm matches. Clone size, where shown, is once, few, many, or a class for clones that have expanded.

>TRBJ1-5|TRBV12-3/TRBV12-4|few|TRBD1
CASRYRDSNNQPQHF
TGTGCCAGCAGGTACCGGGACAGCAACAATCAGCCCCAGCATTTT
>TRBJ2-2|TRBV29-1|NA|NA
CSVEEGLNTGELFF
TGCAGCGTTGAAGAGGGGCTGAACACCGGGGAGCTGTTTTTT
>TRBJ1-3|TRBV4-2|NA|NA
CASSQDLRGSGNTIYF
TGTGCCAGCAGCCAAGATTTAAGGGGAAGTGGAAACACCATATATTTT
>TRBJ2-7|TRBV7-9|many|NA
CASSPRTRYEQYF
TGTGCCAGCAGCCCGCGGACCCGCTACGAGCAGTACTTC
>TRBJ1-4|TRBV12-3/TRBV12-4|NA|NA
CASSSTTTNEKLFF
TGTGCCAGCAGTTCAACGACAACTAATGAAAAACTGTTTTTT
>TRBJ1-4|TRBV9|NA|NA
CASTPGTHNEKLFF
TGTGCCAGCACCCCCGGGACGCATAATGAAAAACTGTTTTTT
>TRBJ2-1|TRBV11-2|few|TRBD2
CASSPATSGVTREFF
TGTGCCAGCAGCCCGGCGACTAGCGGGGTGACACGAGAGTTCTTC
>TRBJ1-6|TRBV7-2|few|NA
CASSLAGRGNSPLHF
TGTGCCAGCAGCTTAGCCGGGAGAGGTAATTCACCCCTCCACTTT
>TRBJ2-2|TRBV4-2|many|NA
CASSQTGNTGELFF
TGTGCCAGCAGCCAAACAGGGAACACCGGGGAGCTGTTTTTT
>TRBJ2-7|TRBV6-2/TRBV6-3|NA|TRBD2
CASTIVRGTNSEQYF
TGTGCCAGCACCATAGTCAGAGGGACTAACAGCGAGCAGTACTTC
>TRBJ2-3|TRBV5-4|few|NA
CASSPTREDTDTQYF
TGTGCCAGCAGCCCTACGAGGGAGGACACAGATACGCAGTATTTT
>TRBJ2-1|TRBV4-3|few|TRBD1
CASSQSRTGIDEQFF
TGCGCCAGCAGCCAGTCCCGGACAGGGATCGATGAGCAGTTCTTC
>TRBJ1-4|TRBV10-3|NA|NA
CAISIHSWEVGEKLFF
TGTGCCATCAGTATTCACTCTTGGGAAGTCGGTGAAAAACTGTTTTTT
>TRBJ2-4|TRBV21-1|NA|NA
CASSSLKGQNIQYF
TGTGCCAGCAGCAGTCTTAAGGGGCAAAACATTCAGTACTTC
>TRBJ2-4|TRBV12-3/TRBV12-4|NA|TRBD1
CASSPPLTGGNIQYF
TGTGCCAGCAGCCCGCCTTTGACAGGGGGAAACATTCAGTACTTC
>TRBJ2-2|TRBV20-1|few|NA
CSAIGAVNTGELFF
TGCAGTGCTATCGGGGCGGTGAACACCGGGGAGCTGTTTTTT
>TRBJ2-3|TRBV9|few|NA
CASGSHATDTQYF
TGTGCCAGCGGATCACACGCCACAGATACGCAGTATTTT
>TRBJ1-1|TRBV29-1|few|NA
CSVKSMNTEAFF
TGCAGCGTGAAAAGCATGAACACTGAAGCTTTCTTT
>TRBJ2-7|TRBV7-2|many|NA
CASSPPETNEQYF
TGTGCCAGCAGCCCTCCCGAAACTAACGAGCAGTACTTC
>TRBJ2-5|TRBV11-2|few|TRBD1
CASSPSTGLLETQYF
TGTGCCAGCAGCCCATCGACAGGGCTTTTAGAGACCCAGTACTTC
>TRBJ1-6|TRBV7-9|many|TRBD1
CASTGQGISPLHF
TGTGCCAGCACGGGACAGGGAATCTCACCCCTCCACTTT
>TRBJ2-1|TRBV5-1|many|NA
CASSLSGGAYNEQFF
TGCGCCAGCAGCTTGTCTGGGGGCGCCTACAATGAGCAGTTCTTC
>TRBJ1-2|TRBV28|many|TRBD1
CASSKAGGAFGYTF
TGTGCCAGCAGCAAAGCAGGGGGCGCGTTTGGCTACACCTTC
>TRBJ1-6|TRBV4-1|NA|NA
CASSQLPVNSPLHF
TGCGCCAGCAGCCAACTGCCGGTTAATTCACCCCTCCACTTT
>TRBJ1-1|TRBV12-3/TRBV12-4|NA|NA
CASREIGDTEAFF
TGTGCCAGCAGAGAAATTGGGGACACTGAAGCTTTCTTT
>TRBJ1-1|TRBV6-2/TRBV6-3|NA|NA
CAAVTPLGYTEAFF
TGTGCCGCCGTTACACCTCTTGGGTACACTGAAGCTTTCTTT
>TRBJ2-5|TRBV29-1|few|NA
CSVEETRETQYF
TGCAGCGTTGAAGAAACGAGAGAGACCCAGTACTTC
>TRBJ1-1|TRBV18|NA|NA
CASSRDKDEAFF
TGTGCCAGCTCAAGGGACAAGGATGAAGCTTTCTTT
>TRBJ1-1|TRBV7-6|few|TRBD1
CASGAAQGYGAFF
TGTGCCAGCGGAGCGGCACAGGGGTATGGAGCTTTCTTT
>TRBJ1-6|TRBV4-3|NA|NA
CASSQEISESNSPLHF
TGCGCCAGCAGCCAAGAGATATCGGAGTCTAATTCACCCCTCCACTTT
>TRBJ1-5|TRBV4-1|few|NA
CASSPGPGDWSQPQHF
TGCGCCAGCAGCCCAGGTCCTGGGGACTGGTCTCAGCCCCAGCATTTT
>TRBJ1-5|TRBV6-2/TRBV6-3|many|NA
CASSYSGGRNQPQHF
TGTGCCAGCAGTTACTCAGGGGGTAGGAATCAGCCCCAGCATTTT
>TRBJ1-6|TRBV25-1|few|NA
CASSDPSRAPNSPLHF
TGTGCCAGCAGTGACCCCTCCCGGGCCCCCAATTCACCCCTCCACTTT
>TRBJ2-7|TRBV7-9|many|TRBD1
CASSPTGVEQYF
TGTGCCAGCAGCCCGACAGGGGTCGAGCAGTACTTC